These 6 T cell receptor beta chains originate from one sample sequenced in a study of blood T cells in healthy people across ages. The second PCR ran roughly 6 to 11 cycles with a sample-barcoded 5' primer and J-beta primers. TCRdb independently ran MiXCR on the 5' RACE reads; one entry per CDR3 protein. Here the sample spans roughly 1.7 million distinct CDR3 sequences, almost 35% being singletons. Sequences were obtained from blood. These receptors all stem from a woman in her thirties in good health.

This clonotype was detected only a few times. A read error is likely, as this CDR3 ends without the conserved phenylalanine or tryptophan. The rearrangement links TRBV9 to TRBJ2-1; 11 bases agree with TRBD2. Per the germline V gene, CDR1 is SGDLS and CDR2 is YYNGEE. The CDR3 consists of 14 residues. The V segment lost 3 bases and the J segment 8 bases; nucleotides outside the gene matches: 4. This CDR3 is CASSGLAGWDEQFL. CDR3 in DNA: TGTGCCAGCAGCGGACTAGCGGGGTGGGATGAGCAGTTCTTA.

The chain is built from TRBV7-7 and TRBJ2-1, with 7 bases that match TRBD2. The germline V gene has CDR1 SSHAT and CDR2 FNYEAQ (reference sequence). This CDR3 region has 15 residues. The ends lost 8 bases at V and 0 bases at J; junction bases unmatched: 7. This CDR3 reads CASGLGGSSYNEQFF. As DNA, the CDR3 is TGTGCCAGCGGCCTCGGGGGGAGCTCCTACAATGAGCAGTTCTTC.

This clonotype showed up many times. Germline and junction disagree at one end, which may indicate a read error. The J gene is TRBJ2-7, the V gene TRBV5-1; TRBD2 agrees at 8 bases. In germline, CDR1 is SGHRS, CDR2 YFSETQ. The CDR3 loop spans 13 amino acids. The CDR3 region has the DNA TGTGCCAGCAGCTTAGCTAGCGGGTACGAGCAGTACTTC. Translation: CASSLASGYEQYF.

Worth noting for this clonotype: This sequence may be a read error, since a much larger clone differs from it by one base. The genes are TRBV7-2 and TRBJ2-1, with D perhaps TRBD2 (6 bases). The assigned J gene may be wrong: the sequence end matches TRBJ2-7 better. Germline V CDR1 and CDR2: SGHTA, FQGNSA. The length of the CDR3 is 17 residues. The CDR3 DNA is TGTGCCAGCAGCTTAGCTCACAGACTAGGTTCCTACAATGAGCAGTACTTC. This translates into CASSLAHRLGSYNEQYF.

This chain uses TRBV20-1 with TRBJ2-5, with 8 bases fitting TRBD2. The CDR3 runs 14 residues. V shed 5 bases, J shed 2 bases, and the junction held 7 bases outside the gene matches. Per germline, CDR1 DFQATT and CDR2 SNEGSKA (reference sequence). As DNA, the CDR3 is TGCAGTGCTCTCCGAGCGGGAGTACAAGAGACCCAGTACTTC. It is translated as CSALRAGVQETQYF.

This clonotype was observed a few times. The chain employs TRBV6-5 and TRBJ1-4; D ambiguous. Trimming stripped 0 bases from V and 5 bases from J, with 16 bases between. Germline V gene sequence: CDR1 MNHEY, CDR2 SVGAGI. The CDR3 totals 17 residues. CDR3 bases: TGTGCCAGCAGTTACTCGAGTTACGGGATCTCGAATGAAAAACTGTTTTTT. Protein: CASSYSSYGISNEKLFF.